The present T cell receptor (beta chain) was sequenced within a study of Graves' ophthalmopathy and Graves' hyperthyroidism. General study findings and limits: Thyroid clonotypes that were expanded above 0.001 frequency mostly also appeared in blood.

Many counts were recorded for this clonotype. Its specificity is unknown. Germline CDR1 reads SGHVS; CDR2 reads FQNEAQ. The CDR3 has 13 amino acids. V shed 5 bases and J shed 4 bases, with 11 bases lying between them. RNA transcripts provided the template for amplifying TCR beta CDR3 regions. The workflow started with a first-round RT-PCR run with HTBI primers and then moved on to a second-round multiplex PCR. Via MiXCR, TCRdb re-called the multiplex PCR reads, giving one row per CDR3 protein. The sample lists 350,000 or so distinct CDR3 sequences; around a sixth were seen once. The material sequenced was peripheral blood. The origin of this receptor is an adult man with Graves' ophthalmopathy. V is TRBV7-8 and J is TRBJ1-2, with D possibly matching TRBD1 (6 bases). The CDR3 here is CASSPGVGYGYTF. The CDR3 region has the DNA TGTGCCAGCAGCCCAGGGGTCGGCTATGGCTACACCTTC.